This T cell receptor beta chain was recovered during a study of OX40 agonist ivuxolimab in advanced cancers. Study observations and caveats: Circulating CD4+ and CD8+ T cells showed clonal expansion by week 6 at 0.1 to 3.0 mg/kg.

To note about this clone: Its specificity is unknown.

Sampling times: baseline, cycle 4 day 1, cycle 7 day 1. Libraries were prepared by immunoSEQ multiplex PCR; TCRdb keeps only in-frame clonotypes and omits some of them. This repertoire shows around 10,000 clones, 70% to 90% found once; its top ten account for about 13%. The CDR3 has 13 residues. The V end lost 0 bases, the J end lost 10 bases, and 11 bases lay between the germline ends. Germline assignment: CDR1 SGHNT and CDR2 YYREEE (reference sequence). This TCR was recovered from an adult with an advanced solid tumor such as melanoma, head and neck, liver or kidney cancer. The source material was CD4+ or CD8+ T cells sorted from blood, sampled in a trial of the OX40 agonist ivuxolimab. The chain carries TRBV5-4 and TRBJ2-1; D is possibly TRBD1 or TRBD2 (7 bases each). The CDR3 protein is CASSLGEGAEQFF. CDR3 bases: TGTGCCAGCAGCTTGGGGGAGGGGGCGGAGCAGTTCTTC.